Presented here are 4 T cell receptor beta chains from one specimen sequenced in a study of cytomegalovirus exposure and HLA in healthy donors. Vbeta (60) and Jbeta (13) primers were used in the PCR. Clones were sequenced by immunoSEQ multiplex PCR, and TCRdb holds only the in-frame ones, with some missing. This sample has under 75,000 clones, with 65% to 70% found just once. The sequencing input was PBMCs. The receptors shown here come from a middle-aged man in good health and CMV-seropositive.

This chain links TRBV5-6 with TRBJ2-5; D perhaps matches TRBD1 (6 bases). V gave up 3 bases and J gave up 5 bases, with 17 bases separating them. This CDR3 is 15 amino acids long. Germline V gene data show CDR1 as SGHDT and CDR2 as YYEEEE. In nucleotides, the CDR3 is TGTGCCAGCAGCTCAATCCACAGGGTGGGCGAGACCCAGTACTTC. Its translation is CASSSIHRVGETQYF. The full variable domain, with the rest looked up from reference TRBV5-6 and TRBJ2-5, is DAGVTQSPTHLIKTRGQQVTLRCSPKSGHDTVSWYQQALGQGPQFIFQYYEEEERQRGNFPDRFSGHQFPNYSSELNVNALLLGDSALYLCASSSIHRVGETQYFGPGTRLLVL.

The chain recombines TRBV28 with TRBJ1-2; 7 bases fit TRBD1. The CDR3 spans 16 residues. The V gene end was trimmed by 2 bases and the J gene end by 7 bases; junction bases not matched to a gene: 13. CDR1 and CDR2 from the germline V gene are MDHEN and SYDVKM. CDR3 amino acids: CASSLKEHRGPSGYTF. Written as DNA, the CDR3 is TGTGCCAGCAGTTTAAAGGAGCACAGGGGTCCTTCTGGCTACACCTTC.

The chain employs TRBV19 and TRBJ2-1, with 8 bases matching TRBD2. V lost 4 bases, J lost 3 bases, and 5 bases stayed unmatched. Germline V gene data show CDR1 as LNHDA and CDR2 as SQIVND (reference sequence). The CDR3 has 15 amino acids. The CDR3 DNA is TGTGCCAGTAGTAAGCTAGCGGGTTACTACAATGAGCAGTTCTTC. Translation gives CASSKLAGYYNEQFF.

DNA for the CDR3: TGTGCCTGGCAGGACAGGGGGCGCGGATACGAGCAGTACTTC. It specifies CAWQDRGRGYEQYF. The chain carries TRBV30 and TRBJ2-7, with TRBD1 matching over 11 bases. Germline V gene data show CDR1 as GTSNPN and CDR2 as SVGIG (reference sequence). V trimming: 5 bases; J trimming: 4 bases; junction bases outside the gene matches: 7. The CDR3 length is 14 residues.